This TCR beta chain was captured by sequencing in a study of intratumoral heterogeneity in liver cancer. With regard to the full study: Across the full approximately 14-patient cohort, most patients were male and a median age of around 63 years was recorded. RNA-seq, DNA sequencing, TCR-seq and SNP array data from multiple regions of hepatocellular carcinoma specimens were combined in the study to investigate intratumor heterogeneity. Of the 71 multiregional samples collected from around 15 HCC patients in the overall cohort, 45 to 55 were tumoral regions and roughly 20 were adjacent nontumoral regions. Paper-wide results and their limitations: A relatively low patient number and under-sampled tumor-infiltrating lymphocyte representation were acknowledged by the authors as limitations.

About this clone: The antigen this receptor binds is unknown. The input lacks base qualities; no much larger clone sits a single base away.

The immunoSEQ assay was used to sequence TCR beta chain CDR3 regions from genomic DNA. Rearranged VDJ segments were amplified with primers that anneal to V and J segments. The authors' analysis ran thus. The ImmunoSeq Analyzer software was used to compute clonality and richness metrics. Fisher's exact test, supplemented by a beta-binomial method for added stringency, was applied to identify differentially abundant clones between regions. Not all clones reach the TCRdb copy of this immuneACCESS table, which keeps in-frame sequences only. Checked studies attribute under half of the gap to unresolved V genes and leave the rest unexplained. That table supplies the V and J calls and clone size; D and trimming were determined from the DNA. For this sample there are about 20,000 clones; approximately 73% appear just once. The top ten hold about 17% of the sample. Every patient had early-stage hepatocellular carcinoma and went to surgical resection without receiving any prior therapy. No macroscopic evidence of necrosis or hemorrhage was present in the sampled areas. In a couple of patients, TCR sequencing (ImmunoSeq) was performed on multiple regions. Frozen tissue samples from resection were taken at least 1 cm away from one another. The N label marked samples taken from nontumoral liver tissue adjacent to the tumor. The DNeasy blood and tissue kit was used to extract genomic DNA from bulk tissue.

Including cysteine and phenylalanine, the CDR3 has 14 amino acids. The retained sequence is limited to the CDR3, 42 bases, with the frame set at the first base. For CDR1 and CDR2, the germline V gene (reference sequence) lists MNHEY and SMNVEV. Relative to germline, V is 6 bases shorter and J is 2 bases shorter, with 12 bases between their ends. The receptor was derived from a woman in her seventies with hepatocellular carcinoma. The V gene is TRBV27 and the J gene is TRBJ2-3; TRBD2 is perhaps the D gene, given 5 matching bases. Sequencing used tumor-adjacent normal tissue, obtained before any cancer treatment. For the CDR3, the sequence is CASSYSGFTDTQYF. The DNA reads as follows: TGTGCCAGCAGCTACTCGGGATTCACAGATACGCAGTATTTT.